This T cell receptor beta chain was captured by sequencing in a study of cytomegalovirus exposure and HLA in healthy donors. The study's findings and limits: About 150 TCR beta chains were listed as cytomegalovirus-associated. Association of a missense DCLRE1C variant with TCR beta V- and J-gene trimming was reported in a later analysis.

Unrecorded immune exposures were likely, despite nominal health at sampling. As concerns this clone: Antigen specificity is unknown.

This CDR3 comprises 14 residues. CDR1 is SQVTM, CDR2 ANQGSEA, per germline. V lost 1 base to trimming and J lost 4 bases, with 14 bases between them. Both 60 Vbeta primers and 13 Jbeta primers went into the PCR. Clones were read by immunoSEQ multiplex PCR, and TCRdb kept only the in-frame ones, dropping some. The sample lists 150,000 to 200,000 clones; roughly four fifths were seen once. The chain has TRBV29-1 and TRBJ2-7; D might be TRBD1 (5 bases). The sample comprised PBMCs. This TCR was recovered from a woman aged 45 to 65 in good health and CMV-seronegative. The CDR3 DNA is TGCAGCGTTGAAGGGGGCAGTGTCTCGTACGAGCAGTACTTC. This codes for CSVEGGSVSYEQYF.